The 28 T cell receptor beta chains given below trace back to one sample, sequenced in a study of cytomegalovirus exposure and HLA in healthy donors. The PCR had 60 Vbeta and 13 Jbeta primers. Assay used: immunoSEQ multiplex PCR; TCRdb lists only in-frame clones, some missing. The sample records about 180,000 clones, more than 60% being singletons. The sample taken for sequencing was PBMCs. These receptors all stem from a man younger than 35 in good health and CMV-seronegative.

This clone was found a few times. J is TRBJ1-1 and V is TRBV6-6; 12 bases match TRBD1. The CDR3 runs to 16 residues. Trimming took 6 bases from V and 0 from J; bases not matched to a gene: 5. Germline-derived CDR1 and CDR2 are MNHNY and SVGAGI (reference sequence). CDR3 bases: TGTGCCAGCAGAGTGGGACAGGGGGCTCTGAACACTGAAGCTTTCTTT. Residues: CASRVGQGALNTEAFF.

The chain links TRBV7-2 to TRBJ2-7, with 11 bases lining up with TRBD2. CDR1 is SGHTA and CDR2 is FQGNSA in the germline V gene. The trim removed 2 bases at V and 2 bases at J, leaving 8 bases unmatched. This CDR3 is 17 amino acids long. DNA for the CDR3: TGTGCCAGCAGCTTAATCGGGGGGGGACTAGCGGCCTACGAGCAGTACTTC. This codes for CASSLIGGGLAAYEQYF.

The genes are TRBV19 and TRBJ1-5, with D possibly being TRBD1 (5 bases). In germline, CDR1 is LNHDA, CDR2 SQIVND (reference sequence). Trimming cost V 5 bases and J 6 bases, with 11 bases left between them. The CDR3 sequence is 13 residues long. The CDR3 region is CASSDSDGQPQHF. CDR3 nucleotides: TGTGCCAGTAGTGACAGTGACGGTCAGCCCCAGCATTTT.

This clone was detected only a few times. The CDR3 bases are TGTGCCAGTAGCAAACGCGGGGGTGCTCCTAACAATGAGCAGTTCTTC. Encoded protein: CASSKRGGAPNNEQFF. The chain has TRBV19 and TRBJ2-1; 7 nucleotides match TRBD2. The V and J ends lost 6 bases and 5 bases, in that order; junction bases with no gene match: 13. CDR1 is LNHDA and CDR2 is SQIVND in the germline V gene (reference sequence). The CDR3 sequence is 16 residues long. The full variable domain, completed using reference TRBV19 and TRBJ2-1, is DGGITQSPKYLFRKEGQNVTLSCEQNLNHDAMYWYRQDPGQGLRLIYYSQIVNDFQKGDIAEGYSVSREKKESFPLTVTSAQKNPTAFYLCASSKRGGAPNNEQFFGPGTRLTVL.

The chain employs TRBV5-5 and TRBJ1-1; D not resolved. Per the germline V gene, CDR1 is SGHKS and CDR2 is YYEKEE (reference sequence). V lost 4 bases and J 0 bases, leaving 10 bases between the germline ends. The CDR3 has 14 residues. The CDR3 here is CASSPGSLNTEAFF. CDR3 sequence (DNA): TGTGCCAGCAGCCCCGGGAGTTTGAACACTGAAGCTTTCTTT.

This rearrangement joins TRBV6-5 to TRBJ2-5; the match to TRBD1 covers 7 bases. The J call may be wrong; the DNA end is better matched by TRBJ2-7. The length of the CDR3 is 16 residues. Germline assignment: CDR1 MNHEY and CDR2 SVGAGI. In nucleotides, the CDR3 is TGTGCCAGCAGTTACTCCACCGGACAGGTCGGCTACGAGCAGTACTTC. Translated: CASSYSTGQVGYEQYF.

The chain combines TRBV7-2 with TRBJ2-3, with D possibly matching TRBD1 (5 bases). The CDR3 has 13 residues. Germline CDR1 reads SGHTA; CDR2 reads FQGNSA. Trimming shortened V by 10 bases and J by 1 base, and 12 bases separated the two germline ends. CDR3 in amino acids: CATREQGTDTQYF. The CDR3 nucleotides are TGTGCCACCAGAGAACAGGGCACAGATACGCAGTATTTT.

Here the CDR3 DNA reads TGTGCCAGCACCCCCGACATAGGGAGGAACACTGAAGCTTTCTTT. Translating gives CASTPDIGRNTEAFF. The chain recombines TRBV5-4 with TRBJ1-1; D gene uncertain. CDR3 length equals 15 residues. V gave up 6 bases and J gave up 1 base, with 16 bases separating them. Germline CDR1 SGHNT, CDR2 YYREEE (reference sequence).

The rearrangement joins TRBV5-3 to TRBJ1-1; 7 bases map to TRBD1. TRBV5-3 is recorded as an ORF, its role being uncertain. The CDR3 loop spans 12 amino acids. The junction had 6 bases not matched to a gene; V was cut back by 10 bases and J by 3 bases. The CDR3 bases are TGTGCCGTCGACAGGGAGGACACTGAAGCTTTCTTT. Translating gives CAVDREDTEAFF.

As to this clone: The same CDR3 arises from other DNA sequences in this sample as well. V gene TRBV18 combines with J gene TRBJ1-1; D is undetermined. The CDR3 loop spans 13 amino acids. V was pared by 2 bases and J by 1 base, with 5 bases between. CDR1 is KGHSH, CDR2 LQKENI, per germline. In DNA form, the CDR3 reads TGTGCCAGCTCACCATCGGGGAACACTGAAGCTTTCTTT. Encoded protein: CASSPSGNTEAFF.

The chain couples TRBV6-5 to TRBJ2-3; possibly TRBD2 for D (5 bases). V lost 3 bases and J 2 bases, leaving 9 bases between the germline ends. CDR1 is MNHEY, CDR2 SVGAGI, per germline. The CDR3 runs 14 residues. DNA of the CDR3: TGTGCCAGCAGTTATTCCCGGGACACAGATACGCAGTATTTT. This translates into CASSYSRDTDTQYF.

V gene TRBV9 combines with J gene TRBJ2-7; possible D gene TRBD1, 6 bases. CDR3 size: 15 residues. CDR1 is SGDLS and CDR2 is YYNGEE in the germline V gene. Trimming took 4 bases from V and 2 from J, leaving 16 bases between them. The CDR3 reads CASSRLDSLTYEQYF. The CDR3 nucleotides read TGTGCCAGCAGCCGCCTGGACAGCCTAACCTACGAGCAGTACTTC.

The sample holds a few counts of this clone. The gene calls are TRBV2 and TRBJ1-1, with TRBD1 matching over 10 bases. The germline gives CDR1 SNHLY, CDR2 FYNNEI. V lost 8 bases, J lost 0 bases, and 9 bases stayed unmatched. The CDR3 is 16 amino acids. CDR3 region: CASRRQGATVNTEAFF. CDR3 bases: TGTGCCAGCCGACGACAGGGGGCTACGGTGAACACTGAAGCTTTCTTT.

This clone came up a few times. The V gene is TRBV4-3, the J gene TRBJ2-5; 8 bases map to TRBD1. CDR1 and CDR2 from the germline V gene are LGHNA and YSLEER. V lost 3 bases, J lost 5 bases, and 5 bases stayed unmatched. The CDR3 loop spans 14 amino acids. The CDR3 spells CASSHLTGEETQYF. CDR3 nucleotides: TGCGCCAGCAGCCACCTGACAGGGGAGGAGACCCAGTACTTC.

This clone has just a few counts. The V and J genes are TRBV11-3 and TRBJ2-7; 12 bases map to TRBD2. Germline CDR1 reads SGHNT; CDR2 reads YENEEA. J lost 6 bases, V lost 1 base, and 10 bases had no gene match. The CDR3 is made up of 17 amino acids. The CDR3, as DNA: TGTGCCAGCAGCTTAGCCTTAAGACTAGCGGGAGCGGGCGAGCAGTACTTC. Amino acid sequence: CASSLALRLAGAGEQYF.

In its sample, this clone was seen once. The J gene is TRBJ2-1, the V gene TRBV7-2; 12 bases agree with TRBD2. Germline assignment: CDR1 SGHTA and CDR2 FQGNSA. This CDR3 comprises 19 residues. The V and J ends lost 1 base and 8 bases, in that order; junction bases with no gene match: 15. DNA for the CDR3: TGTGCCAGCAGCTTAGATCATCAGTGGCTAGCGGGAGGGACAGATGAGCAGTTCTTC. Protein sequence: CASSLDHQWLAGGTDEQFF.

The chain links TRBV19 to TRBJ2-7, with D possibly being TRBD1 (5 bases). CDR3 length: 16 residues. Germline values: CDR1 LNHDA, CDR2 SQIVND (reference sequence). Trimming shortened V by 4 bases and J by 0 bases, and 16 bases separated the two germline ends. The CDR3 sequence is CASSKGTGTLSYEQYF. CDR3 bases: TGTGCCAGTAGTAAGGGAACAGGTACCCTCTCCTACGAGCAGTACTTC.

The chain combines TRBV5-1 with TRBJ1-1; TRBD1 aligns across 8 bases. The CDR3 spans 14 residues. CDR1 is SGHRS, CDR2 YFSETQ, per germline. Germline trimming cut 7 bases from V and 1 base from J; bases unmatched to any gene: 6. In DNA form, the CDR3 reads TGCGCCAGCGCAAGACAGGGGCCGAACACTGAAGCTTTCTTT. Translating gives CASARQGPNTEAFF.

This clone was seen more than once but under ten times. The rearrangement uses TRBV5-6 and TRBJ2-5; 12 nucleotides line up with TRBD2. The V gene's germline CDR1 is SGHDT and CDR2 YYEEEE. J was trimmed by 4 bases and V by 1 base; bases with no gene match: 2. The length of the CDR3 is 15 residues. The CDR3 spells CASSLLAGGSETQYF. The CDR3 DNA is TGTGCCAGCAGCTTGCTAGCGGGAGGGTCAGAGACCCAGTACTTC.

This clone appeared once. This sample includes further DNA sequences coding for the same CDR3. The chain combines TRBV6-5 with TRBJ1-1; 9 bases fit TRBD1. The CDR3 is 13 residues long. Germline lookup yields CDR1 MNHEY and CDR2 SVGAGI. The V and J ends lost 6 bases and 4 bases, in that order; junction bases with no gene match: 3. DNA for the CDR3: TGTGCCAGCAGCCGGACAGGGGTCACTGAAGCTTTCTTT. This codes for CASSRTGVTEAFF.

The chain employs TRBV7-6 and TRBJ2-7; perhaps TRBD1 as D (5 bases). V shed 5 bases and J shed 3 bases, with 14 bases lying between them. The CDR3 spans 14 residues. Germline lookup yields CDR1 SGHVS and CDR2 FNYEAQ. The CDR3 here is CASSTAQGGYEQYF. For the CDR3, the DNA is TGTGCCAGCAGCACCGCCCAGGGTGGCTACGAGCAGTACTTC.

The chain joins TRBV5-8 to TRBJ1-2; D uncertain. Trimming pared 0 bases from V and 2 bases from J, leaving 8 bases between. The CDR3 consists of 14 residues. The germline gives CDR1 SGHTS, CDR2 YDEGEE. The CDR3 DNA sequence: TGTGCCAGCAGCTTGGGCAGGCGAAACTATGGCTACACCTTC. It translates to CASSLGRRNYGYTF.

The rearrangement uses TRBV6-5 and TRBJ2-7; possible D gene TRBD2, 6 bases. The CDR3 spans 13 residues. Germline CDR1 reads MNHEY; CDR2 reads SVGAGI. V shed 5 bases and J shed 7 bases, with 15 bases lying between them. Here the CDR3 reads CASSRDWGEEQYF. CDR3 coding DNA: TGTGCCAGCAGTCGGGACTGGGGCGAAGAGCAGTACTTC.

The rearrangement uses TRBV9 and TRBJ1-2; D is undetermined. V dropped 0 bases and J dropped 0 bases, with 9 bases sitting between them. This CDR3 contains 15 residues. Germline V gives CDR1 SGDLS, CDR2 YYNGEE. In DNA, the CDR3 is TGTGCCAGCAGCGTAGAAAGCCGGTCTAACTATGGCTACACCTTC. Protein product: CASSVESRSNYGYTF.

V is TRBV7-9 and J is TRBJ2-2, with TRBD1 identical over 10 bases. Trimming at V came to 4 bases and at J to 5 bases, leaving 4 bases not matched to a gene. This CDR3 is 15 amino acids long. Looked up from germline, CDR1 is SEHNR and CDR2 is FQNEAQ (reference sequence). The CDR3 here is CASSSGTGETGELFF. The CDR3 coding sequence is TGTGCCAGCAGCTCCGGGACAGGGGAGACCGGGGAGCTGTTTTTT.

The V and J genes are TRBV6-5 and TRBJ2-1, with 12 bases aligning to TRBD2. The CDR3 is 13 amino acids. J gave up 8 bases and V 8 bases, and 4 bases lay outside the gene matches. CDR1 is MNHEY, CDR2 SVGAGI, per germline. The CDR3 sequence: CASGRTSGDEQFF. The CDR3 DNA reads TGTGCCAGCGGCCGGACTAGCGGGGATGAGCAGTTCTTC.

This clone was seen a handful of times. This chain uses TRBV5-4 with TRBJ2-3, with a tentative D call TRBD1 (5 bases). V lost 3 bases and J 6 bases, leaving 17 bases between the germline ends. Germline V gene lookup returns CDR1 SGHNT and CDR2 YYREEE (reference sequence). The CDR3 totals 15 residues. Written as DNA, the CDR3 is TGTGCCAGCAGCTCCCAAGACCGGACAAGGGATACGCAGTATTTT. It translates to CASSSQDRTRDTQYF.

Here the CDR3 reads CASSHGTSDTQYF. The CDR3 DNA reads TGTGCCAGCAGCCACGGGACATCGGATACGCAGTATTTT. The V gene is TRBV7-3, the J gene TRBJ2-3; the D gene is possibly TRBD1 (6 bases). V lost 5 bases and J lost 6, with 12 bases in between. The germline gives CDR1 SGHTA, CDR2 FQGTGA. This CDR3 is 13 amino acids long.